The T cell receptor beta chain described here comes from a study of response to subunit inactivated influenza vaccine. Overall study results and limits: The authors suggested that every seasonal influenza vaccination recruits few new T cells.

One entry per CDR3 protein, called by TCRdb with MiXCR from the RT-PCR reads. The repertoire holds 750,000 to 850,000 distinct CDR3 sequences, with about 18% as singletons. To note about this clonotype: Its antigen is unknown.

The receptor's source is a man in his forties or fifties who received an inactivated influenza vaccine. The specimen comprised PBMCs from blood, sampled 4 to 6 days after vaccination.

The CDR3 DNA is TGTGCCAGCACCGCCCTTAATCAGCCCCAGCATTTT. This sequence encodes CASTALNQPQHF. The chain recombines TRBV2 with TRBJ1-5; D is unclear. The CDR3 has 12 residues. Trimming took off 7 bases at V and 4 bases at J, with 8 bases between the two ends. Germline loops: CDR1 SNHLY, CDR2 FYNNEI.